The rows below give T cell receptor beta chains drawn from one sample of a study of blood T cell repertoires in COVID-19. The data were produced by immunoSEQ multiplex PCR, yet TCRdb's version contains in-frame clones alone and is incomplete. Seen here are approximately 340,000 clones, about 91% observed once, and the top ten hold 9.9%. The sample was peripheral blood. The receptor set was obtained from a man aged 30 to 45 with COVID-19, enrolled during active disease. Both conserved end residues are part of each CDR3. Fields, in order: J gene, clone size, D gene, V gene, CDR3 DNA, CDR3 protein. A D gene is named only where the DNA matches it firmly. Clone size is stated in some rows and not others, as once, few, many or a class when expanded.

j_gene: TRBJ1-6; abundance: -; d_gene: -; v_gene: TRBV9; CDR3nt: TGTGCCAGCAGCCCCACAGGGAATAATTCACCCCTCCACTTT; CDR3aa: CASSPTGNNSPLHF
j_gene: TRBJ1-2; abundance: -; d_gene: TRBD1; v_gene: TRBV7-3; CDR3nt: TGTGCCAGCAGCTTAAGGGTGGTGACAGGGGCCTATGGCTACACCTTC; CDR3aa: CASSLRVVTGAYGYTF
j_gene: TRBJ2-1; abundance: few; d_gene: -; v_gene: TRBV27; CDR3nt: TGTGCCAGCAGTTCCCTATCAGGGTACAATGAGCAGTTCTTC; CDR3aa: CASSSLSGYNEQFF
j_gene: TRBJ2-7; abundance: few; d_gene: TRBD1; v_gene: TRBV19; CDR3nt: TGTGCCAGTCCAGAGGACAGGGGGCGAGGCTCCTACGAGCAGTACTTC; CDR3aa: CASPEDRGRGSYEQYF
j_gene: TRBJ2-7; abundance: once; d_gene: -; v_gene: TRBV2; CDR3nt: TGTGCCAGCAGTCCCCCCCGTTTCGAGCAGTACTTC; CDR3aa: CASSPPRFEQYF
j_gene: TRBJ2-1; abundance: -; d_gene: TRBD1; v_gene: TRBV5-6; CDR3nt: TGTGCCAGCAGCTTGATCGCAGGGGGCAGTGAGCAGTTCTTC; CDR3aa: CASSLIAGGSEQFF
j_gene: TRBJ1-2; abundance: -; d_gene: -; v_gene: TRBV28; CDR3nt: TGTGCCAGCAGTTGGATCGCGACAGGTGTGGGCTACACCTTC; CDR3aa: CASSWIATGVGYTF
j_gene: TRBJ2-5; abundance: -; d_gene: TRBD1; v_gene: TRBV18; CDR3nt: TGTGCCAGCTCAACCACAGGGGGAGAGACCCAGTACTTC; CDR3aa: CASSTTGGETQYF
j_gene: TRBJ2-7; abundance: -; d_gene: -; v_gene: TRBV21-1; CDR3nt: TGTGCCAGCAGCACAACCATAGCTAGCGGACCGTACGAGCAGTACTTC; CDR3aa: CASSTTIASGPYEQYF
j_gene: TRBJ2-2; abundance: -; d_gene: -; v_gene: TRBV19; CDR3nt: TGTGCCAGTAGCCCATCTAGCGCCAACACCGGGGAGCTGTTTTTT; CDR3aa: CASSPSSANTGELFF
j_gene: TRBJ1-2; abundance: -; d_gene: -; v_gene: TRBV9; CDR3nt: TGTGCCAGCAGCGCCTCGGGGATCTATGGCTACACCTTC; CDR3aa: CASSASGIYGYTF
j_gene: TRBJ1-4; abundance: -; d_gene: -; v_gene: TRBV15; CDR3nt: TGTGCCACCAGCAGAGATAATGTCCCAGGGCCTAATGAAAAACTGTTTTTT; CDR3aa: CATSRDNVPGPNEKLFF
j_gene: TRBJ1-4; abundance: few; d_gene: -; v_gene: TRBV28; CDR3nt: TGTGCCAGCAGCGAGGGGGTAATCGATGAAAAACTGTTTTTT; CDR3aa: CASSEGVIDEKLFF
j_gene: TRBJ1-1; abundance: -; d_gene: -; v_gene: TRBV19; CDR3nt: TGTGCCAGTAGTATGTCCTCACGGGGGACCACTGAAGCTTTCTTT; CDR3aa: CASSMSSRGTTEAFF
j_gene: TRBJ1-6; abundance: -; d_gene: -; v_gene: TRBV30; CDR3nt: TGTGCCGGGATGTACAAGCCGTCGGGTTCACCCCTCCACTTT; CDR3aa: CAGMYKPSGSPLHF
j_gene: TRBJ1-6; abundance: -; d_gene: TRBD1; v_gene: TRBV28; CDR3nt: TGTGCCAGCATCTCATCCGGGACAGGGATTAATTCACCCCTCCACTTT; CDR3aa: CASISSGTGINSPLHF
j_gene: TRBJ2-1; abundance: -; d_gene: TRBD1; v_gene: TRBV24-1; CDR3nt: TGTGCCACTCGTCATCCGGGACAGGAGAATGAGCAGTTCTTC; CDR3aa: CATRHPGQENEQFF
j_gene: TRBJ2-7; abundance: -; d_gene: -; v_gene: TRBV28; CDR3nt: TGTGCCAGCAGCCAGGGGCTCAACGAGCAGTACTTC; CDR3aa: CASSQGLNEQYF
j_gene: TRBJ1-1; abundance: -; d_gene: TRBD1; v_gene: TRBV2; CDR3nt: TGTGCCAAAGGACAGGGGGCTGAAGCTTTCTTT; CDR3aa: CAKGQGAEAFF
j_gene: TRBJ2-7; abundance: -; d_gene: -; v_gene: TRBV29-1; CDR3nt: TGCAGCGTTGACGGGGGATCCTACGAGCAGTACTTC; CDR3aa: CSVDGGSYEQYF
j_gene: TRBJ2-1; abundance: -; d_gene: -; v_gene: TRBV21-1; CDR3nt: TGTGCCAGCCTACCGCCGGGAGCCTACAATGAGCAGTTCTTC; CDR3aa: CASLPPGAYNEQFF
j_gene: TRBJ2-1; abundance: -; d_gene: TRBD2; v_gene: TRBV4-2; CDR3nt: TGTGCCAGCAGCCAAGGGTCTAGCGGATACAATGAGCAGTTCTTC; CDR3aa: CASSQGSSGYNEQFF
j_gene: TRBJ1-5; abundance: few; d_gene: TRBD1; v_gene: TRBV28; CDR3nt: TGTGCCAGCAGTTCAGGGGGGAGTAATCAGCCCCAGCATTTT; CDR3aa: CASSSGGSNQPQHF
j_gene: TRBJ2-1; abundance: -; d_gene: -; v_gene: TRBV5-1; CDR3nt: TGCGCCAGCAGCTTGGATGTAGCGGAGCAGTTCTTC; CDR3aa: CASSLDVAEQFF
j_gene: TRBJ2-1; abundance: -; d_gene: -; v_gene: TRBV27; CDR3nt: TGTGCCAGCAGTTTATGGGGGGGCGCGCCCTACAATGAGCAGTTCTTC; CDR3aa: CASSLWGGAPYNEQFF
j_gene: TRBJ1-5; abundance: -; d_gene: TRBD1; v_gene: TRBV6-5; CDR3nt: TGTGCCAGCACCGACGGGACAGGACAGCCCCAGCATTTT; CDR3aa: CASTDGTGQPQHF
j_gene: TRBJ1-2; abundance: -; d_gene: -; v_gene: TRBV9; CDR3nt: TGTGCCAGCAGCCTTACCGGGGGAGCTAACTATGGCTACACCTTC; CDR3aa: CASSLTGGANYGYTF
j_gene: TRBJ1-2; abundance: -; d_gene: -; v_gene: TRBV3-1/TRBV3-2; CDR3nt: TGTGCCAGCAGCCAAGGTACAGGTGATTTAGCTAACTATGGCTACACCTTC; CDR3aa: CASSQGTGDLANYGYTF
j_gene: TRBJ1-1; abundance: once; d_gene: -; v_gene: TRBV4-2; CDR3nt: TGTGCCAGCAGCCAAGAGGCAGGGGTCACTACTGAAGCTTTCTTT; CDR3aa: CASSQEAGVTTEAFF
j_gene: TRBJ1-3; abundance: -; d_gene: -; v_gene: TRBV5-1; CDR3nt: TGCGCCAGCAGCTTGGCCAGTACAGGTCGGTCCACACTCTCTGGAAACACCATATATTTT; CDR3aa: CASSLASTGRSTLSGNTIYF
j_gene: TRBJ2-3; abundance: -; d_gene: TRBD2; v_gene: TRBV5-1; CDR3nt: TGCGCCAGCAGCCGAGCGGGAGAGTCCACAGATACGCAGTATTTT; CDR3aa: CASSRAGESTDTQYF
j_gene: TRBJ2-2; abundance: -; d_gene: -; v_gene: TRBV7-3; CDR3nt: TGTGCCAGCAGCTCCACCGGAGGGGCTAACACCGGGGAGCTGTTTTTT; CDR3aa: CASSSTGGANTGELFF
j_gene: TRBJ2-7; abundance: -; d_gene: TRBD1; v_gene: TRBV11-2; CDR3nt: TGTGCCAGCAGCCAGGACAGGGGGCGTTACGAGCAGTACTTC; CDR3aa: CASSQDRGRYEQYF
j_gene: TRBJ2-1; abundance: -; d_gene: -; v_gene: TRBV18; CDR3nt: TGTGCCAGCTCACCTCTCCAGGAAACTGAGCAGTTCTTC; CDR3aa: CASSPLQETEQFF
j_gene: TRBJ2-7; abundance: -; d_gene: -; v_gene: TRBV7-9; CDR3nt: TGTGCCAGCAGCTTAGGTTTCGGCGGAGGTAGGCCCGAGCAGTACTTC; CDR3aa: CASSLGFGGGRPEQYF
j_gene: TRBJ2-5; abundance: -; d_gene: TRBD1; v_gene: TRBV2; CDR3nt: TGTGCCAGCAGTAGACAGGGGAGGGAGACCCAGTACTTC; CDR3aa: CASSRQGRETQYF
j_gene: TRBJ2-1; abundance: -; d_gene: TRBD2; v_gene: TRBV5-1; CDR3nt: TGCGCCAGCAGCCAGGGACTAGCGGCTTCCTACAATGAGCAGTTCTTC; CDR3aa: CASSQGLAASYNEQFF
j_gene: TRBJ2-5; abundance: -; d_gene: -; v_gene: TRBV9; CDR3nt: TGTGCCAGCAGCCCCGATGGGGGGAGGAGTAAGGAGACCCAGTACTTC; CDR3aa: CASSPDGGRSKETQYF
j_gene: TRBJ1-5; abundance: -; d_gene: -; v_gene: TRBV6-5; CDR3nt: TGTGCCAGCAGTTCAGGCGGGGCGGGCAATCAGCCCCAGCATTTT; CDR3aa: CASSSGGAGNQPQHF
j_gene: TRBJ1-1; abundance: few; d_gene: -; v_gene: TRBV4-3; CDR3nt: TGCGCCAGCAGCCAAGAAGCGACAGGATCTTGGGACACTGAAGCTTTCTTT; CDR3aa: CASSQEATGSWDTEAFF
j_gene: TRBJ1-2; abundance: -; d_gene: -; v_gene: TRBV7-8; CDR3nt: TGTGCCAGCAGCTTAGCCAGATCTACAGGGAGTAACTATGGCTACACCTTC; CDR3aa: CASSLARSTGSNYGYTF
j_gene: TRBJ1-1; abundance: -; d_gene: TRBD1; v_gene: TRBV6-5; CDR3nt: TGTGCCAGCAGGAGTCGGCAGGGGGCCACTGAAGCTTTCTTT; CDR3aa: CASRSRQGATEAFF
j_gene: TRBJ2-3; abundance: -; d_gene: TRBD2; v_gene: TRBV7-9; CDR3nt: TGTGCCAGCAGCCTTCTAGCGGGAGGGGGAGATACGCAGTATTTT; CDR3aa: CASSLLAGGGDTQYF
j_gene: TRBJ1-5; abundance: -; d_gene: -; v_gene: TRBV7-9; CDR3nt: TGTGCCAGCAGCTTAGCGGTCCGGGAAACTGATCAGCCCCAGCATTTT; CDR3aa: CASSLAVRETDQPQHF
j_gene: TRBJ2-5; abundance: -; d_gene: -; v_gene: TRBV28; CDR3nt: TGTGCCAGCAGTTTTACCGGGGGGCGAGAGACCCAGTACTTC; CDR3aa: CASSFTGGRETQYF
j_gene: TRBJ2-1; abundance: -; d_gene: -; v_gene: TRBV19; CDR3nt: TGTGCCAGTAGTATAATGGGGGGACTCTCCTACAATGAGCAGTTCTTC; CDR3aa: CASSIMGGLSYNEQFF
j_gene: TRBJ2-7; abundance: -; d_gene: -; v_gene: TRBV28; CDR3nt: TGTGCCAGCAGTGGGGGGGGGACACCCTCCTACGAGCAGTACTTC; CDR3aa: CASSGGGTPSYEQYF
j_gene: TRBJ1-2; abundance: -; d_gene: TRBD1; v_gene: TRBV9; CDR3nt: TGTGCCAGCAGCGTAGGGGCAGGGGGATCCAACTATGGCTACACCTTC; CDR3aa: CASSVGAGGSNYGYTF
j_gene: TRBJ1-2; abundance: -; d_gene: TRBD1; v_gene: TRBV18; CDR3nt: TGTGCCAGCTCACCAATGGGGACAGCGAGTAACTATGGCTACACCTTC; CDR3aa: CASSPMGTASNYGYTF
j_gene: TRBJ2-4; abundance: -; d_gene: TRBD1; v_gene: TRBV25-1; CDR3nt: TGTGCCAGCAGTGATCCAAGGGGGCTAGCCAAAAACATTCAGTACTTC; CDR3aa: CASSDPRGLAKNIQYF
j_gene: TRBJ1-4; abundance: -; d_gene: -; v_gene: TRBV5-5; CDR3nt: TGTGCCAGCAGCTTGGCAGGGCTAATAGGAGAAAAACTGTTTTTT; CDR3aa: CASSLAGLIGEKLFF
j_gene: TRBJ2-7; abundance: -; d_gene: -; v_gene: TRBV6-6; CDR3nt: TGTGCCAGCAGAATATCGGAGTTGCAGTACTTC; CDR3aa: CASRISELQYF
j_gene: TRBJ1-1; abundance: once; d_gene: -; v_gene: TRBV2; CDR3nt: TGTGCCAGCAGCCTAGGTGGGGGGGGCACTGAAGCTTTCTTT; CDR3aa: CASSLGGGGTEAFF
j_gene: TRBJ1-3; abundance: -; d_gene: -; v_gene: TRBV9; CDR3nt: TGTGCCAGCAGCGGGGGGCAGGGTTTAACTGGAAACACCATATATTTT; CDR3aa: CASSGGQGLTGNTIYF
j_gene: TRBJ2-6; abundance: -; d_gene: -; v_gene: TRBV27; CDR3nt: TGTGCCAGCAGTTTAGGCGGGGGCCTCGGGGCCAACGTCCTGACTTTC; CDR3aa: CASSLGGGLGANVLTF
j_gene: TRBJ2-7; abundance: -; d_gene: -; v_gene: TRBV11-2; CDR3nt: TGTGCCAGCAGTCCCGCCTACGAGCAGTACTTC; CDR3aa: CASSPAYEQYF
j_gene: TRBJ2-2; abundance: few; d_gene: -; v_gene: TRBV7-2; CDR3nt: TGTGCCAGCAGCTTTCAAATTAACACCGGGGAGCTGTTTTTT; CDR3aa: CASSFQINTGELFF
j_gene: TRBJ1-3; abundance: -; d_gene: -; v_gene: TRBV18; CDR3nt: TGTGCCAGCTCGCCAGGGCCCTCTGGAAACACCATATATTTT; CDR3aa: CASSPGPSGNTIYF
j_gene: TRBJ1-2; abundance: -; d_gene: TRBD1; v_gene: TRBV7-2; CDR3nt: TGTGCCAGCAGCTTAGTGAGGACAGGAGGAGATGGCTACACCTTC; CDR3aa: CASSLVRTGGDGYTF